The 29 T cell receptor beta chains in this list originate from one sample, sequenced in a study of blood T cell repertoires in COVID-19 (dated by TCRdb to 2020 to 2021). Libraries were made using the immunoSEQ multiplex PCR assay. Held by TCRdb, this immuneACCESS table contains in-frame sequences only and omits some clones. Under half of the omission traces to an unresolved V gene where checked; the cause of the rest is unknown. The sample table holds about 72,000 clones, of which more than 75% were seen once. In total, the top ten clones hold about 11% of the sample. The material sequenced was peripheral blood. These receptors were obtained from a man between 65 and 79 years old with active or convalescent COVID-19.

V and J are TRBV12-3 or TRBV12-4 and TRBJ2-4; D unresolved. The CDR3 is made up of 13 amino acids. The V end was cut by 3 bases, the J end by 7 bases, with 10 bases between. The CDR3 nucleotides are TGTGCCAGCAGTTTCGGGTCCCTCAACATTCAGTACTTC. Its protein is CASSFGSLNIQYF.

The rearrangement links TRBV18 to TRBJ2-2; 10 bases match TRBD2. Trimming removed 6 bases from V and 0 bases from J; junction bases left unmatched: 4. This CDR3 spans 16 amino acids. Germline V gene lookup returns CDR1 KGHSH and CDR2 LQKENI. The CDR3 coding sequence is TGTGCCAGCTCCGAGCTAGCGGGAGCGAACACCGGGGAGCTGTTTTTT. Amino acids: CASSELAGANTGELFF.

The chain is built from TRBV5-1 and TRBJ1-3; D is possibly TRBD1 (5 bases). The CDR3 has 13 residues. V lost 0 bases and J 8 bases, leaving 9 bases between the germline ends. The germline V gene has CDR1 SGHRS and CDR2 YFSETQ. Written as DNA, the CDR3 is TGCGCCAGCAGCTTGGTAGGGGAGGACACCATATATTTT. This codes for CASSLVGEDTIYF.

The V and J genes are TRBV19 and TRBJ2-5, with TRBD2 as a possible D gene (7 bases). The CDR3 sequence is 18 residues long. CDR1 and CDR2 from the germline V gene are LNHDA and SQIVND (reference sequence). The V and J ends lost 6 bases and 2 bases respectively, with 25 bases between them. This CDR3 is CASSYRHGGGSYQETQYF. The CDR3 DNA is TGTGCCAGTAGCTACCGCCATGGGGGCGGGAGTTATCAAGAGACCCAGTACTTC.

V is TRBV14 and J is TRBJ2-1; tentatively, D is TRBD2 (5 bases). V shed 1 base and J shed 10 bases, with 8 bases lying between them. From germline, CDR1 is SGHDN and CDR2 FVKESK. The CDR3 extends over 12 amino acids. CDR3 region: CASSQGRVEQFF. In DNA, the CDR3 is TGTGCCAGCAGCCAAGGGCGGGTGGAGCAGTTCTTC.

This chain uses TRBV5-4 with TRBJ1-1; possibly TRBD1 for D (5 bases). This CDR3 has 15 residues. Germline V lookup: CDR1 SGHNT, CDR2 YYREEE (reference sequence). V lost 4 bases and J 4 bases, leaving 17 bases between the germline ends. CDR3 bases: TGTGCCAGCAGCCCCGATGGAGGGACTTTCACTGAAGCTTTCTTT. As protein: CASSPDGGTFTEAFF.

V is TRBV2 and J is TRBJ2-7; 7 bases agree with TRBD1. The CDR3 consists of 15 residues. Germline CDR1 SNHLY, CDR2 FYNNEI. J gave up 4 bases and V 6 bases, and 12 bases lay outside the gene matches. CDR3 residues: CASRNRDTGDYEQYF. Written as DNA, the CDR3 is TGTGCCAGCAGGAACCGGGACACAGGGGATTACGAGCAGTACTTC.

The gene calls are TRBV30 and TRBJ2-7; TRBD1 agrees at 9 bases. The CDR3 consists of 13 residues. J gave up 5 bases and V 0 bases, and 2 bases lay outside the gene matches. Germline V gene data show CDR1 as GTSNPN and CDR2 as SVGIG (reference sequence). The CDR3 here is CAWSVTGGNEQYF. For the CDR3, the DNA is TGTGCCTGGAGTGTAACAGGGGGCAACGAGCAGTACTTC.

This rearrangement joins TRBV3-1 (or the pseudogene TRBV3-2) to TRBJ2-1; 11 bases agree with TRBD2. Germline values: CDR1 LGHDT, CDR2 YNNKEL (reference sequence). This CDR3 contains 16 residues. V was clipped by 3 bases and J by 4 bases; unmatched bases: 5. CDR3: CASSHRLAGRYNEQFF. In DNA, the CDR3 is TGTGCCAGCAGCCATCGACTAGCGGGACGATACAATGAGCAGTTCTTC.

In this sample, this clone turned up once. The genes are TRBV10-3 and TRBJ2-7; TRBD2 aligns across 14 bases. CDR1 is ENHRY and CDR2 is SYGVKD in the germline V gene. The CDR3 runs to 15 residues. V trimming: 3 bases; J trimming: 5 bases; junction bases outside the gene matches: 3. The CDR3 coding sequence is TGTGCCATCAGTGATGGACTAGCGGGAGGACACGAGCAGTACTTC. It codes for CAISDGLAGGHEQYF.

The V and J genes are TRBV12-3 or TRBV12-4 and TRBJ1-2; D not resolved. The ends were cut back, 2 bases at V and 4 bases at J, with 5 bases in the middle. The CDR3 length is 12 residues. The CDR3 region is CASSLISYGYTF. The CDR3 DNA sequence: TGTGCCAGCAGTTTAATCAGCTATGGCTACACCTTC.

The genes are TRBV24-1 and TRBJ2-1; 14 bases fit TRBD2. Germline V CDR1 and CDR2: KGHDR, SFDVKD. The trim removed 6 bases at V and 7 bases at J, leaving 7 bases unmatched. The length of the CDR3 is 16 residues. CDR3 nucleotide sequence: TGTGCCACCAGTAAGGGACTAGCGGGAGATAGGAATGAGCAGTTCTTC. Translating gives CATSKGLAGDRNEQFF.

The CDR3 is CASSAGAGRYSPLHF. The CDR3 nucleotides are TGTGCCAGCAGTGCGGGCGCGGGGCGCTATTCACCCCTCCACTTT. The gene calls are TRBV28 and TRBJ1-6, with a tentative D call TRBD1 (5 bases). V lost 5 bases to trimming and J lost 8 bases, with 16 bases between them. The germline V gene has CDR1 MDHEN and CDR2 SYDVKM. The CDR3 contains 15 residues.

As regards this clone: Other nucleotide sequences from this sample produce the same CDR3. The chain carries TRBV30 and TRBJ2-1, with D perhaps TRBD2 (5 bases). The germline V and J ends were trimmed by 1 base and 1 base, with 5 bases remaining between them. The length of the CDR3 is 13 residues. In germline, CDR1 is GTSNPN, CDR2 SVGIG (reference sequence). CDR3 coding DNA: TGTGCCTGGAGTGGAGGGTCCTACAATGAGCAGTTCTTC. Translated: CAWSGGSYNEQFF.

The chain recombines TRBV20-1 with TRBJ2-1; D is undetermined. V was clipped by 5 bases and J by 6 bases, with 5 bases between them. Germline lookup yields CDR1 DFQATT and CDR2 SNEGSKA (reference sequence). The length of the CDR3 is 10 residues. CDR3 loop: CSASSNEQFF. In DNA form, the CDR3 reads TGCAGTGCTTCTTCCAATGAGCAGTTCTTC.

V and J are TRBV18 and TRBJ1-3; D unresolved. Trimming removed 2 bases from V and 0 bases from J, with 8 bases in between. Germline V CDR1 and CDR2: KGHSH, LQKENI. The CDR3 consists of 15 residues. The CDR3 region is CASSPIGDSGNTIYF. Written as DNA, the CDR3 is TGTGCCAGCTCACCAATCGGGGACTCTGGAAACACCATATATTTT.

This CDR3 is CASSIRVRTDTQYF. The CDR3, as DNA: TGTGCCAGTAGTATACGGGTTCGCACAGATACGCAGTATTTT. V gene TRBV19 combines with J gene TRBJ2-3; D gene uncertain. This CDR3 contains 14 residues. CDR1 and CDR2 from the germline V gene are LNHDA and SQIVND (reference sequence). V gave up 2 bases and J gave up 1 base, with 7 bases separating them.

This clone was counted once. The J gene is TRBJ2-1, the V gene TRBV10-3, with D possibly TRBD1 on 5 matching bases. Germline V gene data show CDR1 as ENHRY and CDR2 as SYGVKD. V lost 0 bases, J lost 7 bases, and 13 bases lay in between. The CDR3 runs to 15 residues. The CDR3 DNA sequence: TGTGCCATCAGTGAGTCGATGGGGCAGGGTAATGAGCAGTTCTTC. Translation gives CAISESMGQGNEQFF.

V is TRBV11-2 and J is TRBJ2-7; D is uncertain. Germline V gene lookup returns CDR1 SGHAT and CDR2 FQNNGV. The CDR3 sequence is 16 residues long. V lost 2 bases to trimming and J lost 0 bases, with 14 bases between them. The CDR3 region is CASSLYFDFGSYEQYF. The CDR3 DNA follows: TGTGCCAGCAGCTTATATTTCGACTTCGGCTCCTACGAGCAGTACTTC. Full variable domain (missing parts from reference TRBV11-2 and TRBJ2-7): EAGVAQSPRYKIIEKRQSVAFWCNPISGHATLYWYQQILGQGPKLLIQFQNNGVVDDSQLPKDRFSAERLKGVDSTLKIQPAKLEDSAVYLCASSLYFDFGSYEQYFGPGTRLTVT.

The gene calls are TRBV30 and TRBJ1-4, with TRBD1 identical over 7 bases. Germline assignment: CDR1 GTSNPN and CDR2 SVGIG (reference sequence). Trimming at V came to 5 bases and at J to 6 bases, leaving 6 bases not matched to a gene. The CDR3 is 13 residues long. The CDR3 spells CAWAGTAYEKLFF. The CDR3 coding sequence is TGTGCCTGGGCCGGGACAGCTTATGAAAAACTGTTTTTT.

V is TRBV25-1 and J is TRBJ1-5; TRBD1 is a possible D gene (5 bases). The germline CDR1 and CDR2 sequences are MGHDK and SYGVNS. With 3 bases removed from V and 4 bases from J, the gap between germline ends came to 16 bases. This CDR3 is 16 amino acids long. The CDR3 sequence: CASSDSLTARNQPQHF. CDR3 coding DNA: TGTGCCAGCAGTGATTCCCTGACAGCCCGAAATCAGCCCCAGCATTTT.

This chain joins TRBV18 and TRBJ1-5; D may be TRBD1 (5 bases). V shed 2 bases and J shed 7 bases, with 9 bases lying between them. This CDR3 has 13 residues. The germline V gene has CDR1 KGHSH and CDR2 LQKENI. Here the CDR3 DNA reads TGTGCCAGCTCACCAGGGAGGGACCAGCCCCAGCATTTT. Translated: CASSPGRDQPQHF.

The chain joins TRBV28 to TRBJ2-2; a weak D match, TRBD1 (7 bases). Germline CDR1 is MDHEN and CDR2 is SYDVKM. V lost 1 base to trimming and J lost 3 bases, with 15 bases between them. This CDR3 is built from 17 residues. CDR3 loop: CASSLYAGGLDTGELFF. The CDR3 DNA reads TGTGCCAGCAGTTTATACGCAGGGGGACTGGACACCGGGGAGCTGTTTTTT.

A few counts support this clone. The V call is TRBV9, the J call TRBJ1-1; 8 nucleotides align to TRBD1. This CDR3 has 14 amino acids. The germline CDR1 and CDR2 sequences are SGDLS and YYNGEE. The trim removed 3 bases at V and 6 bases at J, leaving 7 bases unmatched. In nucleotides, the CDR3 is TGTGCCAGCAGCGCAACAGACAGGGGTTCTGAAGCTTTCTTT. This encodes CASSATDRGSEAFF.

The V gene is TRBV21-1, the J gene TRBJ2-1; the table calls TRBD1, which could not be checked here. TRBV21-1 is a recognized pseudogene. The CDR3 is 17 amino acids. DNA of the CDR3: TGTGCCAGCAGCAAACCTTTCCTCAAGCTTGGGCATAATGAGCAGTTCTTC. Its protein is CASSKPFLKLGHNEQFF.

The chain is built from TRBV7-9 and TRBJ2-1; 8 bases are shared with TRBD2. The germline V gene has CDR1 SEHNR and CDR2 FQNEAQ (reference sequence). The trim removed 4 bases at V and 7 bases at J, leaving 12 bases unmatched. This CDR3 contains 16 residues. CDR3 nucleotide sequence: TGTGCCAGCAGCTCTCGGACTAGCTCCCATGGGAATGAGCAGTTCTTC. Protein product: CASSSRTSSHGNEQFF.

The chain recombines TRBV5-1 with TRBJ2-5; 11 bases match TRBD1. Germline-derived CDR1 and CDR2 are SGHRS and YFSETQ. V was clipped by 4 bases and J by 5 bases; unmatched bases: 4. This CDR3 has 14 residues. CDR3 amino acids: CASSMGQGEETQYF. CDR3 in DNA: TGCGCCAGCAGCATGGGACAGGGGGAGGAGACCCAGTACTTC.

V usage is TRBV6-5 and J usage is TRBJ1-1, with TRBD1 matching over 7 bases. The germline V gene encodes CDR1 MNHEY and CDR2 SVGAGI. After removal of 4 bases from V and 8 bases from J, the junction contained 7 bases not matched to a gene. CDR3 length equals 13 residues. CDR3 DNA sequence: TGTGCCAGCAGTTCCAGGACAGGCCTCGAAGCTTTCTTT. Translating gives CASSSRTGLEAFF.

The chain employs TRBV7-6 and TRBJ2-1; possibly TRBD2 for D (5 bases). Looked up from germline, CDR1 is SGHVS and CDR2 is FNYEAQ. Trimming cost V 3 bases and J 2 bases, with 11 bases left between them. The CDR3 extends over 15 amino acids. Written as DNA, the CDR3 is TGTGCCAGCAGCTTTAGCGAGCCTCCCTACAATGAGCAGTTCTTC. This codes for CASSFSEPPYNEQFF.